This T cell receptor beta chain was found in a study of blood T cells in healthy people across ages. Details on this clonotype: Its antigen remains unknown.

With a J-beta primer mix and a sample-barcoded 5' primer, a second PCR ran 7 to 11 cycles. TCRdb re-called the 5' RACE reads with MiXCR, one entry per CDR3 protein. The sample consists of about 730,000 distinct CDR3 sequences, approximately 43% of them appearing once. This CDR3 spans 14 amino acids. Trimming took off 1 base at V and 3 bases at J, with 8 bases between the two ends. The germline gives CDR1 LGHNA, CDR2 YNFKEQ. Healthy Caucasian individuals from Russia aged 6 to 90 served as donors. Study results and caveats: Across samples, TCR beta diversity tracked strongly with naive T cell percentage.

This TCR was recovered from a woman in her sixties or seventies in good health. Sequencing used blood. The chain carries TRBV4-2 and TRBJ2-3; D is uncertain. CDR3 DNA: TGTGCCAGCAGCCAAGGGGCGGAAACAGATACGCAGTATTTT. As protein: CASSQGAETDTQYF.